The 13 T cell receptor beta chains in this list originate from one sample, sequenced in a study of tumor-infiltrating lymphocytes in primary liver carcinoma. With around 520 ng total RNA as template and a constant-region primer, TCR beta cDNA was made. A slightly modified ARM-PCR protocol with three nested multiplex PCR rounds produced these TCR beta libraries. TRBV1-TRBV30 forward primers paired with a C-beta reverse primer drove the first two PCR rounds, about 10 cycles each. MiXCR, run by TCRdb on the multiplex PCR reads, gives a single entry per CDR3 protein. The data contain around 190,000 distinct CDR3 sequences, 85% of them seen just once; the ten biggest clones take up roughly 20%. Bulk tissue was left unsorted, and RNA and DNA were co-extracted from about 20-30 mg of it. Material: tumor tissue from primary liver carcinoma. These receptors all come from a man aged 40-50 years with primary liver carcinoma and hepatitis B virus infection.

This clonotype was observed at least ten times. The V and J genes are TRBV4-2 and TRBJ1-4; no clear D gene. Germline V gene data show CDR1 as LGHNA and CDR2 as YNFKEQ. The V and J ends lost 0 bases and 0 bases respectively, with 11 bases between them. The CDR3 extends over 17 amino acids. The CDR3 DNA reads TGTGCCAGCAGCCAAGAGGGCCCCAAACCAACTAATGAAAAACTGTTTTTT. Protein product: CASSQEGPKPTNEKLFF.

The gene calls are TRBV20-1 and TRBJ2-6; D is undetermined. The CDR3 totals 14 residues. Looked up from germline, CDR1 is DFQATT and CDR2 is SNEGSKA (reference sequence). With 3 bases removed from V and 8 bases from J, the gap between germline ends came to 14 bases. CDR3 DNA sequence: TGCAGTGCTAGTGACGGGCTAGGGACCAACGTCCTGACTTTC. Its protein product is CSASDGLGTNVLTF.

On this clonotype: A junction boundary mismatches the germline segment, possibly from a read error. This chain uses TRBV4-3 with TRBJ2-7; D is undetermined. This CDR3 region has 13 residues. Germline V gene lookup returns CDR1 LGHNA and CDR2 YSLEER. The CDR3 nucleotides read TGCGCCAGGAGCCAAGAATATTCCTACGAGCAGTACTTC. Amino acid sequence: CARSQEYSYEQYF.

Worth noting for this clonotype: A read error may produce the germline difference seen at one junction end. V usage is TRBV29-1 and J usage is TRBJ2-3; no clear D gene. The length of the CDR3 is 12 residues. From germline, CDR1 is SQVTM and CDR2 ANQGSEA. The CDR3, as DNA: TGCAGCTCCGGCGGTAGCACAGATATGCAGTATTTT. Translation: CSSGGSTDMQYF.

A remark on this clonotype: Germline and junction disagree at one end, which may indicate a read error. The rearrangement uses TRBV6-2 or TRBV6-3 and TRBJ1-1, with D possibly TRBD1 on 5 matching bases. The CDR3 consists of 16 residues. CDR1 and CDR2 (germline): MNHEY, SVGEGT. Here the CDR3 DNA reads TGTGCCAGCAGCTACTCACCTTACAGGATGGGGACTAAAGTTTTCTTT. Residues: CASSYSPYRMGTKVFF.

For this clonotype: The conserved final phenylalanine or tryptophan is absent from the CDR3, which likely points to a read error. In DNA, the CDR3 is TGCGCCTGGAGTAAGAGCGGGAGAAGGGAGACCCAGTACTAC. It specifies CAWSKSGRRETQYY. The gene calls are TRBV30 and TRBJ2-5; 8 nucleotides match TRBD2. Germline V CDR1 and CDR2: GTSNPN, SVGIG (reference sequence). CDR3 length equals 14 residues.

The chain has TRBV6-2 or TRBV6-3 and TRBJ2-7, with a weak D call TRBD2 (5 bases). Between the trimmed V and J ends, which lost 9 bases and 3 bases, there was a span of 18 bases. CDR1 and CDR2 (germline): MNHEY, SVGEGT. CDR3 size: 14 residues. The CDR3 nucleotides read TGTGCCAGTAAAAGACTATATGAGGGCTACGAGCAGTACTTC. It codes for CASKRLYEGYEQYF.

Comment on this clonotype: This may be a read error: a much more frequent sequence differs by one nucleotide. V gene TRBV9 combines with J gene TRBJ1-6; 7 bases map to TRBD1. There are 17 residues in the CDR3. V was clipped by 4 bases and J by 0 bases; unmatched bases: 7. Germline V gene sequence: CDR1 SGDLS, CDR2 YYNGEE. The CDR3, as DNA: TGTGCCAGCAGCATGGGGGGACAGAGCTCCTATAATTCACCCCTCCACTTT. Residues: CASSMGGQSSYNSPLHF.

Concerning this clonotype: The germline gene is not matched at one end of the junction; a read error may be the cause. The J gene is TRBJ2-5, the V gene TRBV29-1; D perhaps matches TRBD1 (6 bases). Germline V gene lookup returns CDR1 SQVTM and CDR2 ANQGSEA. This CDR3 contains 15 residues. This CDR3 reads CSAEADWGRAETQYF. In DNA form, the CDR3 reads TGTAGCGCTGAAGCGGACTGGGGGCGAGCAGAGACCCAGTACTTC. The variable domain in full, with the rest retrieved from reference TRBV29-1 and TRBJ2-5, is SAVISQKPSRDICQRGTSLTIQCQVDSQVTMMFWYRQQPGQSLTLIATANQGSEATYESGFVIDKFPISRPNLTFSTLTVSNMSPEDSSIYLCSAEADWGRAETQYFGPGTRLLVL.

This clonotype was seen at least ten times. The rearrangement links TRBV7-9 to TRBJ1-1; D not certain. V lost 4 bases and J lost 2, with 5 bases in between. Germline-derived CDR1 and CDR2 are SEHNR and FQNEAQ (reference sequence). CDR3 length: 12 amino acids. This chain's CDR3 is CASSWDNTEAFF. The CDR3 DNA is TGTGCCAGCAGCTGGGATAACACTGAAGCTTTCTTT.

The chain links TRBV29-1 to TRBJ2-3, with TRBD1 matching 10 bases. The germline CDR1 and CDR2 sequences are SQVTM and ANQGSEA. This CDR3 is 14 amino acids long. The CDR3 loop reads CSVSGTGALNTQYF. CDR3 nucleotide sequence: TGCAGTGTTTCCGGGACAGGGGCGTTAAATACGCAGTATTTT.

This clonotype was found once. V usage is TRBV6-2 or TRBV6-3 and J usage is TRBJ1-5; no reliable D call. Germline V gives CDR1 MNHEY, CDR2 SVGEGT. V lost 2 bases and J lost 15, with 17 bases in between. There are 13 residues in the CDR3. CDR3 in DNA: TGTGCCAGCAGTTACCGGGCCGAGCAGCCACGGCATTTT. Amino acids: CASSYRAEQPRHF.

The sample holds one count of this clonotype. A junction end diverges from the germline sequence, so it may reflect a read error. V is TRBV29-1 and J is TRBJ2-1; 7 bases agree with TRBD1. The CDR3 spans 14 residues. From germline, CDR1 is SQVTM and CDR2 ANQGSEA. The CDR3 region is CSVGTGDPYNEQLF. The CDR3 nucleotides are TGCAGCGTTGGAACAGGGGACCCTTACAATGAGCAGCTCTTC.